This TCR beta chain was documented in a study of beta chain features in type 1 diabetes. Study-wide results and limits: Fewer junction insertions and more nucleotide deletions appeared in type 1 diabetes patients. Cells with high TCR expression could be over-represented when cDNA is sequenced. When Type 1 diabetes patients were examined, their TCRB CDR3s proved moderately but significantly shorter in all four CD4+ subsets. Here, the possible influence of HLA type (on TCRB rearrangement) remained unresolved.

In the case of this clone: The antigen remains unidentified.

cDNA synthesis used the whole RNA isolate, giving expressed TCRB sequences. Sequencing used immunoSEQ multiplex PCR; TCRdb keeps in-frame clones, though not all of them. The table lists about 340,000 clones, around 8% of them singletons, with around 0.45% in the top ten. The CDR3 contains 14 residues. Germline V gene sequence: CDR1 MDHEN, CDR2 SYDVKM. Between the trimmed V and J ends, which lost 7 bases and 8 bases, there was a span of 20 bases. Sequencing was carried out using central memory CD4+ T cells from blood. This TCR was sampled from a woman aged 18-29 years in good health. The rearrangement uses TRBV28 and TRBJ1-1; TRBD1 is a possible D gene (5 bases). The CDR3 DNA is TGTGCCAGCAATTTCGGTTCAGGGTTTGCAGAAGCTTTCTTT. Encoded protein: CASNFGSGFAEAFF.